One and the same sample provided the 10 T cell receptor beta chains below, sequenced in a study of regulatory T cells in long-lasting Graves disease. Library construction for TCR beta used iRepertoire HTBI primers and Arm-PCR of CDR3 regions. Via MiXCR, TCRdb re-called the multiplex PCR reads, giving one row per CDR3 protein. The sample lists about 440,000 distinct CDR3 sequences, roughly 17% occurring once. This sample's time point: newly diagnosed GD, antithyroid drugs for less than 3 months. From PBMCs, RNA was extracted and then used to make the TCR library. Separately, the same data were catalogued under a study of T cells in Graves' hyperthyroidism and ophthalmopathy.

The material was peripheral blood mononuclear cells (PBMCs), obtained at new diagnosis, from a patient treated with antithyroid drugs. The receptors shown here come from a woman in her late teens or twenties with Graves disease.

The CDR3 reads CASSSSTGELFF. As DNA, the CDR3 is TGTGCCAGCAGTTCCTCTACCGGGGAGCTGTTTTTT. This chain joins TRBV6-5 and TRBJ2-2, with no clear D. Germline values: CDR1 MNHEY, CDR2 SVGAGI. CDR3 length: 12 residues. Trimming pared 4 bases from V and 5 bases from J, leaving 5 bases between.

This clonotype showed up many times. The CDR3 region has the DNA TGCAGCGTTGCAATCGGCACCGCCACTGAAGCTTTCTTT. Its protein is CSVAIGTATEAFF. This chain joins TRBV29-1 and TRBJ1-1; D gene unclear. V was cut by 4 bases and J by 4 bases, with 13 bases left in between. The CDR3 consists of 13 residues. Germline CDR1 reads SQVTM; CDR2 reads ANQGSEA.

This clonotype was observed many times. The CDR3, as DNA: TGTGCCAGCAGCCCGGGGATGATGGGAGAGACCCAGTACTTC. It specifies CASSPGMMGETQYF. V and J are TRBV3-1 and TRBJ2-1; D perhaps matches TRBD2 (5 bases). The closer fit of TRBJ2-5 to the DNA end suggests the J call may be wrong. The CDR3 totals 14 residues. Looked up from germline, CDR1 is LGHDT and CDR2 is YNNKEL (reference sequence).

In this sample, this clonotype turned up a few times. The gene calls are TRBV7-8 and TRBJ2-7; perhaps TRBD2 as D (5 bases). The CDR3 is made up of 15 amino acids. Germline-derived CDR1 and CDR2 are SGHVS and FQNEAQ. V shed 5 bases and J shed 0 bases, with 14 bases lying between them. The CDR3 region has the DNA TGTGCCAGCAGCAGACGGACTCGCGGCTCCTACGAGCAGTACTTC. Amino acids: CASSRRTRGSYEQYF.

Comment on this clonotype: One end of the junction does not line up with germline, which may come from a read error. This sequence joins TRBV20-1 and TRBJ2-1, with TRBD2 matching over 14 bases. Germline V gene sequence: CDR1 DFQATT, CDR2 SNEGSKA (reference sequence). The CDR3 covers 15 residues. The CDR3 sequence is CSATGLAGANNKQFF. The CDR3 DNA sequence: TGCAGTGCTACGGGACTAGCGGGGGCAAACAATAAGCAGTTCTTC.

This clonotype was detected ten times or more. The chain links TRBV20-1 to TRBJ2-1; maybe TRBD2 (6 bases). CDR1 and CDR2 (germline): DFQATT, SNEGSKA (reference sequence). The CDR3 covers 15 residues. The V end lost 6 bases, the J end lost 0 bases, and 15 bases lay between the germline ends. CDR3 DNA sequence: TGCAGTGCCCCGTCTAGCGTGAGCTCCTACAATGAGCAGTTCTTC. It specifies CSAPSSVSSYNEQFF.

This clonotype was observed at least ten times. The chain has TRBV20-1 and TRBJ2-7, with TRBD2 matching over 11 bases. Germline loops: CDR1 DFQATT, CDR2 SNEGSKA (reference sequence). The V gene end was trimmed by 1 base and the J gene end by 6 bases; junction bases not matched to a gene: 5. The CDR3 contains 14 residues. The CDR3 DNA reads TGCAGTGCTAGAGCGACTAGCGGGATAGGCGAGCAGTACTTC. It is translated as CSARATSGIGEQYF.

This clonotype was recorded many times. The J gene is TRBJ2-3, the V gene TRBV2; D tentatively fits TRBD1 or TRBD2 (6 bases each). Germline CDR1 is SNHLY and CDR2 is FYNNEI. The CDR3 runs to 14 residues. Trimming left V 1 base short and J 9 bases short, with 14 bases between. CDR3 coding DNA: TGTGCCAGCAGTGAAGGGGGGGCCGGAGAGACGCAGTATTTT. Encoded protein: CASSEGGAGETQYF.

With respect to this clonotype: A much more abundant neighbour one base away suggests this may be a read error. The J gene is TRBJ2-5, the V gene TRBV30, with D unresolved. The V gene lost 5 bases and the J gene lost 0 bases, with 10 bases spanning the gap. Germline V gene data show CDR1 as GTSNPN and CDR2 as SVGIG (reference sequence). The length of the CDR3 is 13 residues. The CDR3 here is CAWGKGYQETQYF. The CDR3 region has the DNA TGTGCCTGGGGCAAGGGCTACCAAGAGACCCAGTACTTC.

This clonotype was found a few times. The J gene is TRBJ2-5, the V gene TRBV25-1, with D perhaps matching TRBD1 (5 bases). CDR3 length: 13 amino acids. Trimming shortened V by 5 bases and J by 3 bases, and 10 bases separated the two germline ends. The germline V gene encodes CDR1 MGHDK and CDR2 SYGVNS. CDR3 sequence: CASSPVTEETQYF. The CDR3 DNA is TGTGCCAGCAGTCCAGTGACAGAAGAGACCCAGTACTTC.